These 13 T cell receptor beta chains were sequenced from one sample in a study of blood T cell repertoires in COVID-19. Measured with immunoSEQ multiplex PCR; TCRdb has only the in-frame clones, and not every one. The data contain roughly 66,000 clones, around 92% of them seen just once; the ten biggest clones take up around 13%. Material: peripheral blood. These receptors all come from a human donor with active COVID-19. The donor label of this sample is uncertain.

V usage is TRBV6-2 or TRBV6-3 and J usage is TRBJ2-3; TRBD1 aligns across 9 bases. There are 15 residues in the CDR3. Germline V gives CDR1 MNHEY, CDR2 SVGEGT. V lost 3 bases, J lost 3 bases, and 4 bases stayed unmatched. The CDR3 DNA sequence: TGTGCCAGCAGTTATTCGGGACAGGGAACAGATACGCAGTATTTT. Protein sequence: CASSYSGQGTDTQYF.

The chain carries TRBV7-9 and TRBJ2-1; a possible D gene is TRBD1 (6 bases). CDR1 and CDR2 from the germline V gene are SEHNR and FQNEAQ (reference sequence). The CDR3 contains 14 residues. Trimming pared 5 bases from V and 0 bases from J, leaving 8 bases between. CDR3 nucleotide sequence: TGTGCCAGCAGCCGGGACACCTCCTACAATGAGCAGTTCTTC. Encoded protein: CASSRDTSYNEQFF. The full variable domain, completed using reference TRBV7-9 and TRBJ2-1, is DTGVSQNPRHKITKRGQNVTFRCDPISEHNRLYWYRQTLGQGPEFLTYFQNEAQLEKSRLLSDRFSAERPKGSFSTLEIQRTEQGDSAMYLCASSRDTSYNEQFFGPGTRLTVL.

The chain is built from TRBV5-5 and TRBJ2-2, with D uncertain. Germline CDR1 reads SGHKS; CDR2 reads YYEKEE (reference sequence). The CDR3 is 14 amino acids. Between the trimmed V and J ends, which lost 1 base and 1 base, there was a span of 5 bases. CDR3 in amino acids: CASSLSRNTGELFF. The CDR3 DNA is TGTGCCAGCAGCTTGTCTCGGAACACCGGGGAGCTGTTTTTT.

The CDR3 DNA sequence: TGTGCCAGCAGGTTTAGCGGGAGACGAGAGACCCAGTACTTC. Translation: CASRFSGRRETQYF. The rearrangement joins TRBV6-5 to TRBJ2-5; 9 positions agree with TRBD2. V gave up 6 bases and J gave up 4 bases; unmatched junction bases: 6. The length of the CDR3 is 14 residues. Germline V gives CDR1 MNHEY, CDR2 SVGAGI.

This clone was detected once. V and J are TRBV5-4 and TRBJ2-7; tentatively, D is TRBD1 (6 bases). V lost 4 bases to trimming and J lost 2 bases, with 13 bases between them. Germline V gene data show CDR1 as SGHNT and CDR2 as YYREEE (reference sequence). This CDR3 spans 14 amino acids. The CDR3 DNA sequence: TGTGCCAGCAGCCAGGGGACACTTGCCTACGAGCAGTACTTC. Encoded protein: CASSQGTLAYEQYF.

The chain links TRBV11-3 to TRBJ1-1; D perhaps matches TRBD1 (5 bases). Germline assignment: CDR1 SGHNT and CDR2 YENEEA. V shed 5 bases and J shed 6 bases, with 13 bases lying between them. The CDR3 sequence is 13 residues long. The CDR3 nucleotides are TGTGCCAGCAGCCGCAGGGAGGGATCTGAAGCTTTCTTT. It encodes CASSRREGSEAFF. The entire variable domain, with the rest obtained from reference TRBV11-3 and TRBJ1-1, is as follows: EAGVVQSPRYKIIEKKQPVAFWCNPISGHNTLYWYLQNLGQGPELLIRYENEEAVDDSQLPKDRFSAERLKGVDSTLKIQPAELGDSAVYLCASSRREGSEAFFGQGTRLTVV.

The V gene is TRBV9, the J gene TRBJ2-1; D perhaps matches TRBD2 (6 bases). Between the trimmed V and J ends, which lost 0 bases and 4 bases, there was a span of 14 bases. Germline CDR1 and CDR2: SGDLS and YYNGEE. The CDR3 totals 16 residues. The DNA of the CDR3 is TGTGCCAGCAGCGTAGATAGCGGAGTGATTTACAATGAGCAGTTCTTC. Amino acids: CASSVDSGVIYNEQFF. The full variable domain, in which reference TRBV9 and TRBJ2-1 provide the parts outside the CDR3, is DSGVTQTPKHLITATGQRVTLRCSPRSGDLSVYWYQQSLDQGLQFLIQYYNGEERAKGNILERFSAQQFPDLHSELNLSSLELGDSALYFCASSVDSGVIYNEQFFGPGTRLTVL.

This sequence joins TRBV19 and TRBJ2-3; D ambiguous. Germline lookup yields CDR1 LNHDA and CDR2 SQIVND (reference sequence). The V end was cut by 4 bases, the J end by 2 bases, with 7 bases between. The CDR3 consists of 13 residues. Here the CDR3 DNA reads TGTGCCAGTAGTACGGTAGACACAGATACGCAGTATTTT. Its protein product is CASSTVDTDTQYF.

This clone was seen only a few times. This chain uses TRBV7-2 with TRBJ1-4, with a tentative D call TRBD1 (6 bases). V lost 4 bases to trimming and J lost 4 bases, with 10 bases between them. The germline V gene has CDR1 SGHTA and CDR2 FQGNSA. The CDR3 runs to 14 residues. CDR3 amino acids: CASSYTGLNEKLFF. The CDR3 nucleotides are TGTGCCAGCAGCTATACAGGGCTTAATGAAAAACTGTTTTTT. The variable domain in full, completed from reference TRBV7-2 and TRBJ1-4, reads GAGVSQSPSNKVTEKGKDVELRCDPISGHTALYWYRQSLGQGLEFLIYFQGNSAPDKSGLPSDRFSAERTGGSVSTLTIQRTQQEDSAVYLCASSYTGLNEKLFFGSGTQLSVL.

The chain joins TRBV30 to TRBJ2-3; D not certain. Trimming took off 0 bases at V and 4 bases at J, with 14 bases between the two ends. CDR1 is GTSNPN, CDR2 SVGIG, per germline (reference sequence). The CDR3 has 15 residues. The CDR3: CAWSVGGVLSDTQYF. CDR3 in DNA: TGTGCCTGGAGTGTCGGTGGAGTTTTGTCAGATACGCAGTATTTT.

This clone was observed a single time. V is TRBV7-2 and J is TRBJ1-2, with a tentative D call TRBD1 (6 bases). V lost 0 bases to trimming and J lost 8 bases, with 10 bases between them. Looked up from germline, CDR1 is SGHTA and CDR2 is FQGNSA. This CDR3 has 13 residues. The CDR3 DNA sequence: TGTGCCAGCAGCTTAGCGCGGGGGGGCGGCTACACCTTC. Translated, it gives CASSLARGGGYTF.

The CDR3 region has the DNA TGCGCCAGCAGTGGCTTCGACTCGAACTCCTACAATGAGCAGTTCTTC. Its translation: CASSGFDSNSYNEQFF. This rearrangement joins TRBV10-1 to TRBJ2-1; D ambiguous. Trimming removed 4 bases at V and 0 bases at J, with 13 bases between. The CDR3 has 16 residues. Germline CDR1 reads WNHNN; CDR2 reads SYGVQD (reference sequence).

The chain joins TRBV27 to TRBJ1-2, with 7 bases matching TRBD1. Germline-derived CDR1 and CDR2 are MNHEY and SMNVEV (reference sequence). V was clipped by 2 bases and J by 5 bases; unmatched bases: 2. The CDR3 totals 13 residues. CDR3 region: CASSLQGGYGYTF. The CDR3 DNA is TGTGCCAGCAGTTTACAGGGGGGTTATGGCTACACCTTC.